The T cell receptor beta chain under discussion was sequenced for a study of shared clonotypes between healthy human individuals. Some clones are missing from TCRdb's copy, which holds only in-frame ones; the method was immunoSEQ multiplex PCR. Found here are about 1.1 million clones, about 72% of them singletons; the top ten hold 0.89%. V was shortened by 4 bases and J by 4 bases, with 7 bases between the two germline ends. CDR1 and CDR2 (germline): SGHDN, FVKESK. The CDR3 contains 12 residues. Study outcomes and limitations: Generation probabilities of non-shared clonotypes were lower (relative to those shared by all four donors). Naive subsets generally exceeded memory subsets in estimated richness. Between a few donors, naive CD4 clonotypes were shared at a level of around 4.9%.

A remark on this clone: Its antigen is unidentified.

The specimen sequenced was memory CD4+ T cells from PBMCs. Regarding subset: CD45RA-negative fraction. The V and J genes are TRBV14 and TRBJ2-5; D is undetermined. The sequence was collected from a man younger than 35 in good health. Some clones in this sample may be carry-over from other donors' samples. The CDR3 spells CASSLISETQYF. The CDR3 bases are TGTGCCAGCAGCCTCATTTCAGAGACCCAGTACTTC.